This T cell receptor beta chain was documented in a study of blood T cell repertoires in COVID-19. About the research overall: Material from acute and convalescent COVID-19 was sourced from the United States, Italy and Spain. The cDNA or gDNA used as material had been derived from T cells, B-cell-depleted T cells, or PBMCs.

This clone was recorded only once. In the source study's methods: The assay estimated nucleated cells by amplifying reference gene primers. Profiled with immunoSEQ multiplex PCR; TCRdb holds only in-frame clones, not every one. Clonal size and the V and J genes are those of that table, whereas D and trimming came from the DNA. The data show some 200,000 clones, around 88% seen once. Germline CDR1 reads MNHEY; CDR2 reads SMNVEV (reference sequence). The CDR3 runs to 17 residues. The V segment lost 5 bases and the J segment 1 base; nucleotides outside the gene matches: 11. This rearrangement joins TRBV27 to TRBJ1-5, with 7 bases lining up with TRBD1. The clonotype originates from a man younger than 35 with active or convalescent COVID-19. The sequencing sample was made of peripheral blood. The DNA for the CDR3 is TGTGCCAGCAGTCCCCTCACAGGGGTAACGAGCAATCAGCCCCAGCATTTT. This translates into CASSPLTGVTSNQPQHF.